The present T cell receptor (beta chain) was sequenced within a study of T cell responses to AZD1222 COVID-19 vaccine. Germline assignment: CDR1 SEHNR and CDR2 FQNEAQ (reference sequence). Germline trimming cut 2 bases from V and 8 bases from J; bases unmatched to any gene: 7. This CDR3 is built from 16 residues. The repertoire was sequenced with immunoSEQ multiplex PCR; TCRdb's copy has only in-frame clones and lacks some. The sample lists 180,000 or so clones, approximately 90% occurring once. The sample holds one count of this clone. Its antigen remains unknown. Regarding the study as a whole: Vaccine-related CD4 TCRs covered spike, predominating at 160-218 and 743-854. Unmutated variant regions are reportedly the target of nearly half of TCRs that are spike-specific. Spike-specific TCR breadth and depth both grew after two AZD1222 doses.

This sequence originates from an adult who received the MenACWY meningococcal vaccine as a control. This chain connects TRBV7-9 to TRBJ1-4; 11 bases are shared with TRBD1. The material was peripheral blood, obtained 28 days after the second dose of the MenACWY control vaccine. CDR3 nucleotide sequence: TGTGCCAGCAGCTTAAGGAGCGGGACAGGGGGAGAAAAACTGTTTTTT. Protein product: CASSLRSGTGGEKLFF.